These T cell receptor beta chains were read from a single sample in a study of blood T cells in healthy people across ages. TCRdb reanalysed the 5' RACE reads using MiXCR and keeps one entry per CDR3 protein. The data hold about 1.6 million distinct CDR3 sequences, with about 31% observed a single time. Material: blood. The receptors derive from a woman aged 25 to 39 in good health. Each CDR3 is given with its conserved first and last residue. A D gene is named only where the DNA matches it firmly. Only part of the rows carry a size: once, few, many, or a class if the clone is expanded.

-	TRBV20-1	TRBJ1-6	-	CSASLGGSGNSPLHF	TGCAGTGCTAGCCTAGGGGGGTCCGGTAATTCACCCCTCCACTTT
TRBD2	TRBV5-1	TRBJ2-1	-	CASSLASSGSNRGEQFF	TGCGCCAGCAGCTTGGCGTCTAGCGGGTCCAACCGTGGTGAGCAGTTCTTC
-	TRBV19	TRBJ2-5	-	CASPRGDQEAQYF	TGTGCCAGTCCCCGGGGTGACCAAGAGGCCCAGTACTTC
TRBD2	TRBV20-1	TRBJ2-1	-	CSAKAGGPYNGQFF	TGCAGTGCTAAGGCGGGGGGGCCCTACAATGGGCAGTTCTTC
-	TRBV10-3	TRBJ2-7	-	CAISEGTVSYEQYF	TGTGCCATCAGTGAAGGGACCGTCTCCTACGAGCAGTACTTC
-	TRBV7-9	TRBJ2-3	many	CASSFLRQAADTQYF	TGTGCCAGCAGCTTTTTGCGCCAGGCTGCGGATACGCAGTATTTT
TRBD2	TRBV11-2	TRBJ2-7	-	CASSLVSSGSMAYEQYF	TGTGCCAGCAGCTTAGTTTCTAGCGGGAGTATGGCCTACGAGCAGTACTTC
TRBD1	TRBV7-8	TRBJ2-2	-	CASTRKDRMVGELFF	TGTGCCAGCACCAGGAAGGACAGGATGGTCGGGGAGCTGTTTTTT
-	TRBV5-1	TRBJ2-7	few	CASSLAAAGTSYEQYF	TGCGCCAGCAGCTTGGCCGCGGCGGGGACATCCTACGAGCAGTACTTC
TRBD2	TRBV27	TRBJ2-1	few	CASSLGTSGGRVQFF	TGTGCCAGCAGTTTAGGGACTAGCGGGGGCCGAGTGCAGTTCTTC
-	TRBV6-6	TRBJ2-3	many	CASKGADTQYF	TGTGCCAGCAAGGGGGCAGATACGCAGTATTTT
-	TRBV5-1	TRBJ2-7	-	CASSATLGSYEQYF	TGCGCCAGTAGCGCGACCCTCGGCTCCTACGAGCAGTACTTC
TRBD2	TRBV6-1	TRBJ2-7	once	CASRVAGGDEQYF	TGTGCCAGCCGAGTAGCGGGAGGGGACGAGCAGTACTTC
-	TRBV20-1	TRBJ1-1	-	CSAGDSIGSLRTEAFF	TGCAGTGCTGGAGATTCGATAGGGTCTTTGAGGACTGAAGCTTTCTTT
-	TRBV9	TRBJ2-7	many	CASSMSGYSYEQYF	TGTGCCAGCAGCATGAGTGGTTATTCCTACGAGCAGTACTTC
-	TRBV7-9	TRBJ2-3	-	CASSVRGGASDTQYF	TGTGCCAGCAGCGTCAGGGGGGGGGCTTCGGATACGCAGTATTTT
-	TRBV5-1	TRBJ2-7	few	CASSLRSFASGEQYF	TGCGCCAGCAGCTTGCGTTCGTTTGCCTCGGGCGAGCAGTACTTC
-	TRBV20-1	TRBJ2-7	-	CSARIGSEQYF	TGCAGTGCTAGAATCGGGAGCGAGCAGTACTTC
TRBD1	TRBV28	TRBJ2-7	-	CASGKGQGNWYEQYF	TGTGCCAGTGGAAAAGGACAGGGAAATTGGTACGAGCAGTACTTC
-	TRBV28	TRBJ2-4	few	CASSLTRAKNIQYF	TGTGCCAGCAGTTTAACCAGAGCCAAAAACATTCAGTACTTC
TRBD2	TRBV5-1	TRBJ2-1	-	CASSLSTGGYYNEQFF	TGCGCCAGCAGCTTATCTACGGGAGGATACTACAATGAGCAGTTCTTC
-	TRBV7-6	TRBJ1-1	few	CASRRRLNTEAFF	TGTGCCAGCAGGAGACGTCTAAACACTGAAGCTTTCTTT
-	TRBV30	TRBJ2-7	few	CAWSILDEQYF	TGTGCCTGGAGTATCCTGGACGAGCAGTACTTC
TRBD1	TRBV5-6	TRBJ2-1	-	CASSLIPGTVNNEQFF	TGTGCCAGCAGCTTGATACCCGGGACAGTTAACAATGAGCAGTTCTTC
TRBD2	TRBV20-1	TRBJ2-2	few	CSARMKREPISNTGELFF	TGCAGTGCTAGAATGAAGCGGGAGCCCATATCGAACACCGGGGAGCTGTTTTTT
-	TRBV4-1	TRBJ1-2	-	CANSQVGQNYGYTF	TGCGCCAACAGCCAAGTTGGCCAGAACTATGGCTACACCTTC
-	TRBV10-3	TRBJ2-5	-	CAIRAGRGETQYF	TGTGCCATCAGGGCAGGGAGGGGGGAGACCCAGTACTTC
TRBD1	TRBV3-1	TRBJ2-7	-	CASTKTGKYEQYF	TGTGCCAGCACTAAGACAGGGAAATACGAGCAGTACTTC
-	TRBV7-8	TRBJ1-2	-	CASSLLASGYTYGYTF	TGTGCCAGCAGCTTATTAGCTTCAGGGTACACCTATGGCTACACCTTC
TRBD2	TRBV14	TRBJ2-1	few	CASSQDWEAGGRYNEQFF	TGTGCCAGCAGCCAAGATTGGGAGGCGGGGGGGCGCTACAATGAGCAGTTCTTC
-	TRBV28	TRBJ2-7	-	CASSSQRGGGPWEQYF	TGTGCCAGCAGTTCTCAAAGGGGGGGCGGCCCCTGGGAGCAGTACTTC
-	TRBV11-2	TRBJ2-4	-	CASSLVFAERYF	TGTGCCAGCAGCTTAGTTTTTGCCGAGCGGTACTTC